The 13 T cell receptor beta chains reported below all come from one sample, sequenced in a study of T cell changes during pregnancy in multiple sclerosis. Generated by immunoSEQ multiplex PCR, the TCRdb table keeps only in-frame clones and is missing some. The sample has about 70,000 clones, 92% seen once. The sample in question was peripheral blood, obtained after pregnancy. The source is a female donor with multiple sclerosis, enrolled in a pregnancy study.

The chain combines TRBV19 with TRBJ1-1, with D possibly being TRBD1 (5 bases). V was shortened by 2 bases and J by 4 bases, with 8 bases between the two germline ends. This CDR3 is built from 13 residues. Germline V gene sequence: CDR1 LNHDA, CDR2 SQIVND (reference sequence). Written as DNA, the CDR3 is TGTGCCAGTAGTATACACAGGAGCACTGAAGCTTTCTTT. It is translated as CASSIHRSTEAFF.

The chain is built from TRBV10-3 and TRBJ1-2; 8 positions agree with TRBD1. Trimming cost V 4 bases and J 2 bases; bases outside gene matches: 9. The CDR3 length is 16 residues. In germline, CDR1 is ENHRY, CDR2 SYGVKD. Written as DNA, the CDR3 is TGTGCCATCAGTGCGAACCGGGACAGGTACAACTATGGCTACACCTTC. Translated, it gives CAISANRDRYNYGYTF.

This clone was seen just once. The chain carries TRBV19 and TRBJ2-5; 10 bases line up with TRBD1. Germline V gene sequence: CDR1 LNHDA, CDR2 SQIVND (reference sequence). With V trimmed by 4 bases and J by 4 bases, 6 bases remained unmatched. The CDR3 totals 15 residues. CDR3 loop: CASSTRDRGRETQYF. The CDR3 coding sequence is TGTGCCAGTAGTACCCGGGACAGGGGACGAGAGACCCAGTACTTC.

This clone has only one observation. V is TRBV9 and J is TRBJ2-7; possible D gene TRBD2, 5 bases. V lost 3 bases and J lost 5, with 15 bases in between. From germline, CDR1 is SGDLS and CDR2 YYNGEE. The CDR3 length is 14 residues. CDR3 sequence: CASSGAEGADEQYF. CDR3 bases: TGTGCCAGCAGCGGCGCAGAGGGAGCTGACGAGCAGTACTTC.

V gene TRBV28 combines with J gene TRBJ2-7, with D possibly matching TRBD2 (5 bases). Germline V gives CDR1 MDHEN, CDR2 SYDVKM. CDR3 length: 14 amino acids. The germline V and J ends were trimmed by 8 bases and 1 base, with 15 bases remaining between them. The CDR3 bases are TGTGCCAGCGGACTCTTTGAGGGATCCTACGAGCAGTACTTC. Translated: CASGLFEGSYEQYF.

The chain has TRBV4-1 and TRBJ2-7, with a weak D call TRBD1 (6 bases). The CDR3 is 17 amino acids. CDR1 is MGHRA and CDR2 is YSYEKL in the germline V gene. Trimming removed 1 base from V and 3 bases from J, with 19 bases in between. CDR3 bases: TGCGCCAGCAGCCAAGTCCCCTCGCCACCAGGGGTCTACGAGCAGTACTTC. It codes for CASSQVPSPPGVYEQYF.

This chain joins TRBV10-3 and TRBJ2-7, with 7 bases aligning to TRBD1. The CDR3 extends over 17 amino acids. In germline, CDR1 is ENHRY, CDR2 SYGVKD. V lost 0 bases and J lost 3; bases outside the gene matches: 11. CDR3 coding DNA: TGTGCCATCAGTGAGTCTGAGGGGGCAGGTGAAGTCTACGAGCAGTACTTC. This gives the protein CAISESEGAGEVYEQYF.

This chain links TRBV10-2 with TRBJ1-1; 7 nucleotides align to TRBD1. The CDR3 spans 14 residues. Germline V gene sequence: CDR1 WSHSY, CDR2 SAAADI. Trimming took 4 bases from V and 0 from J; bases not matched to a gene: 2. The CDR3 is CASSGQGLNTEAFF. CDR3 coding DNA: TGCGCCAGCAGTGGACAGGGATTGAACACTGAAGCTTTCTTT.

V is TRBV11-2 and J is TRBJ2-1; 9 bases line up with TRBD1. CDR1 is SGHAT and CDR2 is FQNNGV in the germline V gene. The CDR3 is 16 residues long. The V segment lost 5 bases and the J segment 5 bases; nucleotides outside the gene matches: 10. The CDR3 bases are TGTGCCAGCAGCCCGGGACAGGGTAGGACCGACAATGAGCAGTTCTTC. This translates into CASSPGQGRTDNEQFF.

The chain uses TRBV27 and TRBJ2-5, with unresolved D. This CDR3 is 13 amino acids long. Germline lookup yields CDR1 MNHEY and CDR2 SMNVEV (reference sequence). The V and J ends lost 5 bases and 6 bases respectively, with 13 bases between them. CDR3 protein: CASSAFLEKTQYF. The CDR3 DNA follows: TGTGCCAGCAGTGCCTTCCTCGAGAAGACCCAGTACTTC.

The V gene is TRBV29-1, the J gene TRBJ2-5, with a possible D match to TRBD2 (6 bases). Trimming took off 7 bases at V and 6 bases at J, with 15 bases between the two ends. This CDR3 has 12 amino acids. Germline CDR1 SQVTM, CDR2 ANQGSEA. The chain's CDR3 is CSGLRDGQTQYF. In DNA, the CDR3 is TGCAGCGGTTTGCGGGACGGGCAGACCCAGTACTTC.

J is TRBJ1-3 and V is TRBV5-5; 8 bases fit TRBD1. Germline CDR1 reads SGHKS; CDR2 reads YYEKEE (reference sequence). This CDR3 region has 16 residues. The V segment lost 5 bases and the J segment 2 bases; nucleotides outside the gene matches: 9. DNA of the CDR3: TGTGCCAGCAGTCCCTTACAGGGGGAGACTGGAAACACCATATATTTT. It codes for CASSPLQGETGNTIYF.

The chain couples TRBV5-6 to TRBJ2-1; 9 nucleotides agree with TRBD2. The V gene end was trimmed by 0 bases and the J gene end by 4 bases; junction bases not matched to a gene: 5. Per germline, CDR1 SGHDT and CDR2 YYEEEE. CDR3 length: 16 residues. CDR3 bases: TGTGCCAGCAGCTTGGAGCTTGCGGGAGGGTACAATGAGCAGTTCTTC. This encodes CASSLELAGGYNEQFF.